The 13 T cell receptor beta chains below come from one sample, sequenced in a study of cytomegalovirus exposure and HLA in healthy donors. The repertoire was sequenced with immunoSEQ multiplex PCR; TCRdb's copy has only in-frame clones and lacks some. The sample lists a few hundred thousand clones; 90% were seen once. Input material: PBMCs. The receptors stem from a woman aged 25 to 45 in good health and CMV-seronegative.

The CDR3 protein is CASSDPRGASYEQYF. The CDR3 DNA is TGTGCCAGCAGCGACCCCCGGGGGGCCTCCTACGAGCAGTACTTC. The genes are TRBV7-2 and TRBJ2-7; D may be TRBD2 (7 bases). This CDR3 contains 15 residues. V lost 5 bases and J lost 0, with 14 bases in between. Per germline, CDR1 SGHTA and CDR2 FQGNSA. Full variable domain (outside the CDR3, taken from reference TRBV7-2 and TRBJ2-7): GAGVSQSPSNKVTEKGKDVELRCDPISGHTALYWYRQSLGQGLEFLIYFQGNSAPDKSGLPSDRFSAERTGGSVSTLTIQRTQQEDSAVYLCASSDPRGASYEQYFGPGTRLTVT.

CDR3 in DNA: TGTGCCAGCAGCTCGCGGACGGGGGGCGCAACAGATACGCAGTATTTT. It yields the protein CASSSRTGGATDTQYF. This chain connects TRBV11-3 to TRBJ2-3; tentatively, D is TRBD2 (7 bases). Trimming took off 4 bases at V and 3 bases at J, with 17 bases between the two ends. Germline V lookup: CDR1 SGHNT, CDR2 YENEEA. This CDR3 spans 16 amino acids.

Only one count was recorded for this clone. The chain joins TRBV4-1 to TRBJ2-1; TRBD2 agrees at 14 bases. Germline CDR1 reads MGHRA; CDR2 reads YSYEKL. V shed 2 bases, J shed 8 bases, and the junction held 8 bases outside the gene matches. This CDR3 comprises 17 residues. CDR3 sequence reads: CASSQPGTSGSGDEQFF. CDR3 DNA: TGCGCCAGCAGCCAACCCGGGACTAGCGGGAGTGGGGATGAGCAGTTCTTC.

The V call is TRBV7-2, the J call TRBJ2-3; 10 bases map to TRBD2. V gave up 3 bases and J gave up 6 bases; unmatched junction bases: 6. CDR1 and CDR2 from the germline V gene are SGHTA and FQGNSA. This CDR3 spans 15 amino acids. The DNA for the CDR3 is TGTGCCAGCAGCTTTGGTAGCGGGAGGATGGATACGCAGTATTTT. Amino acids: CASSFGSGRMDTQYF.

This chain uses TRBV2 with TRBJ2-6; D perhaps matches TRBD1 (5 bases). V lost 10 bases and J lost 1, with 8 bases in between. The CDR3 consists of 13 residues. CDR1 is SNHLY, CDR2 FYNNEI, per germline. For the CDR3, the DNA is TGTGCCACCCCAGGGTCTGGGGCCAACGTCCTGACTTTC. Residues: CATPGSGANVLTF.

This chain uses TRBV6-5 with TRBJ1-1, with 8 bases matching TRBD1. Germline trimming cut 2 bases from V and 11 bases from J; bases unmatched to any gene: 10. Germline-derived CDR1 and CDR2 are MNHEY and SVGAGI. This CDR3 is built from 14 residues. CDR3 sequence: CASSYGRGRAQAFF. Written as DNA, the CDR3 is TGTGCCAGCAGTTACGGCAGGGGGCGAGCCCAGGCTTTCTTT.

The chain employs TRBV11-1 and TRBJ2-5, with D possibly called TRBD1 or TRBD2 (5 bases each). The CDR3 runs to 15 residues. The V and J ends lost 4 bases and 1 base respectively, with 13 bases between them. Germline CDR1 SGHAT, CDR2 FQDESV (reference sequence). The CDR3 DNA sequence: TGTGCCAGCAGCTCCTTCTCCGGGGCCCAAGAGACCCAGTACTTC. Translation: CASSSFSGAQETQYF.

The CDR3 nucleotides read TGTGCCAGCACCGGACAGGGGGCTAGCGAGCAGTACTTC. Its translation is CASTGQGASEQYF. This sequence joins TRBV6-1 and TRBJ2-7; 11 nucleotides agree with TRBD1. V trimming: 7 bases; J trimming: 6 bases; junction bases outside the gene matches: 5. This CDR3 contains 13 residues. The V gene's germline CDR1 is MNHNS and CDR2 SASEGT.

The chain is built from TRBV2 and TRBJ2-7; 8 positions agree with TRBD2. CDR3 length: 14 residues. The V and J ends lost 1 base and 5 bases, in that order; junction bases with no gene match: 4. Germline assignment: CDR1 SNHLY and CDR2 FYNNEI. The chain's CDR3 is CASSEVPAGDEQYF. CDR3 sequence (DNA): TGTGCCAGCAGTGAAGTTCCAGCGGGAGACGAGCAGTACTTC.

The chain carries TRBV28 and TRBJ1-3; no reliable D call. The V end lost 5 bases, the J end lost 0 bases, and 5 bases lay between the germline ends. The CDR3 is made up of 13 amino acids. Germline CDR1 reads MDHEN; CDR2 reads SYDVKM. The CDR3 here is CASSRDSGNTIYF. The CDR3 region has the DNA TGTGCCAGCAGTAGAGACTCTGGAAACACCATATATTTT.

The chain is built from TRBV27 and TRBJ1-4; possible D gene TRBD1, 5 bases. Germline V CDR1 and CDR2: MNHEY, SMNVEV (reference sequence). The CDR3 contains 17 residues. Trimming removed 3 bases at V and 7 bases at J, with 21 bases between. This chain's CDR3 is CASSFLAAGRKREKLFF. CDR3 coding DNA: TGTGCCAGCAGTTTTTTGGCGGCAGGGAGAAAGCGTGAAAAACTGTTTTTT.

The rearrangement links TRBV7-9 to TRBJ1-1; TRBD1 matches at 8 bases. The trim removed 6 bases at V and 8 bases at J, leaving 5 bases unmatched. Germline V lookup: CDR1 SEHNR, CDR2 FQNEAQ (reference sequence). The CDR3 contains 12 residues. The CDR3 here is CASSPTGEEAFF. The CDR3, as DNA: TGTGCCAGCAGTCCGACAGGGGAAGAAGCTTTCTTT. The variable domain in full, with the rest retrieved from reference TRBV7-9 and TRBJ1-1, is DTGVSQNPRHKITKRGQNVTFRCDPISEHNRLYWYRQTLGQGPEFLTYFQNEAQLEKSRLLSDRFSAERPKGSFSTLEIQRTEQGDSAMYLCASSPTGEEAFFGQGTRLTVV.

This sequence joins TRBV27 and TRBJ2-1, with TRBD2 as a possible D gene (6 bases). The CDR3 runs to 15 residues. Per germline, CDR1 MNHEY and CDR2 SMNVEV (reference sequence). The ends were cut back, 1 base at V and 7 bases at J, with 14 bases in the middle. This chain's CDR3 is CASSLYDGGGNEQFF. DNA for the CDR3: TGTGCCAGCAGTTTATATGACGGAGGAGGGAATGAGCAGTTCTTC.